Each of the 20 T cell receptor beta chains below was sequenced from the same sample in a study of B cell selection in AIRE deficiency. Sorted regulatory T cells were CD4-positive, CD25-high and CD127-low or negative. The assay was immunoSEQ multiplex PCR, and TCRdb's table has in-frame clones only and misses some. The table lists roughly 24,000 clones, around 92% of them singletons. The sample taken for sequencing was CD4+CD25+ Tregs sorted from PBMCs. The receptor source for this set is a human donor in good health.

The chain has TRBV5-1 and TRBJ1-1; unclear D gene. Germline V gene data show CDR1 as SGHRS and CDR2 as YFSETQ. V shed 0 bases and J shed 1 base, with 10 bases lying between them. CDR3 length: 15 amino acids. The CDR3 region is CASSLVRVGNTEAFF. CDR3 coding DNA: TGCGCCAGCAGCTTGGTCCGGGTTGGGAACACTGAAGCTTTCTTT. Combining the CDR3 with reference TRBV5-1 and TRBJ1-1 gives the whole variable domain KAGVTQTPRYLIKTRGQQVTLSCSPISGHRSVSWYQQTPGQGLQFLFEYFSETQRNKGNFPGRFSGRQFSNSRSEMNVSTLELGDSALYLCASSLVRVGNTEAFFGQGTRLTVV.

The chain recombines TRBV18 with TRBJ2-1, with a tentative D call TRBD2 (5 bases). CDR3 size: 15 residues. V shed 6 bases and J shed 8 bases, with 20 bases lying between them. Germline CDR1 and CDR2: KGHSH and LQKENI. CDR3 sequence reads: CASSPLVGVGDEQFF. DNA of the CDR3: TGTGCCAGCTCCCCCCTAGTGGGAGTAGGCGATGAGCAGTTCTTC.

This chain uses TRBV5-5 with TRBJ1-2; tentatively, D is TRBD1 (5 bases). V was trimmed by 0 bases and J by 5 bases, leaving 14 bases between them. This CDR3 has 15 amino acids. The germline V gene encodes CDR1 SGHKS and CDR2 YYEKEE (reference sequence). This CDR3 is CASSLDGAEVYGYTF. In DNA, the CDR3 is TGTGCCAGCAGCTTGGACGGGGCGGAGGTTTATGGCTACACCTTC.

The chain couples TRBV7-8 to TRBJ2-3; 10 nucleotides align to TRBD1. This CDR3 is 17 amino acids long. V was clipped by 4 bases and J by 5 bases; unmatched bases: 12. Germline V gene data show CDR1 as SGHVS and CDR2 as FQNEAQ. CDR3 nucleotides: TGTGCCAGCAGCTCGGCCGGGACAGGGGCCCCCGGAGATACGCAGTATTTT. Protein: CASSSAGTGAPGDTQYF. The whole variable domain, remainder taken from reference TRBV7-8 and TRBJ2-3, is GAGVSQSPRYKVAKRGQDVALRCDPISGHVSLFWYQQALGQGPEFLTYFQNEAQLDKSGLPSDRFFAERPEGSVSTLKIQRTQQEDSAVYLCASSSAGTGAPGDTQYFGPGTRLTVL.

This clone was seen just once. CDR3 residues: CASSTLTRTDTQYF. Here the CDR3 DNA reads TGTGCCAGCAGCACCCTGACTCGCACAGATACGCAGTATTTT. The chain recombines TRBV13 with TRBJ2-3, with D unclear. Trimming cost V 5 bases and J 1 base, with 10 bases left between them. The V gene's germline CDR1 is PRHDT and CDR2 FYEKMQ (reference sequence). The CDR3 loop spans 14 amino acids.

J is TRBJ2-3 and V is TRBV10-1, with D perhaps matching TRBD2 (6 bases). V lost 6 bases and J 6 bases, leaving 16 bases between the germline ends. The germline gives CDR1 WNHNN, CDR2 SYGVQD (reference sequence). CDR3 size: 14 residues. In nucleotides, the CDR3 is TGCGCCAGCAGCGCGGGGACCCCAAGGGATACGCAGTATTTT. Amino acid sequence: CASSAGTPRDTQYF.

In DNA, the CDR3 is TGCGCCAGCAGCCCGGCCGGGCAGAACTACGAGCAGTACTTC. Translated, it gives CASSPAGQNYEQYF. The rearrangement uses TRBV5-1 and TRBJ2-7, with D uncertain. The CDR3 is 14 amino acids. CDR1 SGHRS and CDR2 YFSETQ come from the germline V gene. The germline V and J ends were trimmed by 4 bases and 3 bases, with 14 bases remaining between them.

The gene calls are TRBV7-2 and TRBJ2-3, with D possibly TRBD1 on 6 matching bases. V was pared by 1 base and J by 4 bases, with 21 bases between. This CDR3 has 18 amino acids. Germline V CDR1 and CDR2: SGHTA, FQGNSA. Here the CDR3 reads CASSLVSFTGPQSDTQYF. The CDR3 DNA follows: TGTGCCAGCAGCTTAGTATCCTTCACAGGGCCACAATCAGATACGCAGTATTTT.

The V call is TRBV9, the J call TRBJ2-5, with D perhaps TRBD2 (5 bases). V lost 0 bases, J lost 2 bases, and 5 bases lay in between. Per germline, CDR1 SGDLS and CDR2 YYNGEE. The CDR3 loop spans 13 amino acids. CDR3: CASSVAGQETQYF. The CDR3 nucleotides are TGTGCCAGCAGCGTAGCGGGGCAAGAGACCCAGTACTTC.

The chain links TRBV7-2 to TRBJ2-3; D ambiguous. The CDR3 contains 14 residues. Germline values: CDR1 SGHTA, CDR2 FQGNSA. V lost 2 bases, J lost 6 bases, and 12 bases lay in between. The CDR3 DNA reads TGTGCCAGCAGCTTATCCCCCTTTGGGGATACGCAGTATTTT. It translates to CASSLSPFGDTQYF.

The J gene is TRBJ1-6, the V gene TRBV18; D ambiguous. V was trimmed by 3 bases and J by 7 bases, leaving 4 bases between them. Germline CDR1 and CDR2: KGHSH and LQKENI. CDR3 length equals 12 residues. DNA for the CDR3: TGTGCCAGCTCACCGGAAAATTCACCCCTCCACTTT. Amino acid sequence: CASSPENSPLHF.

This clone was recorded once. This sequence joins TRBV5-1 and TRBJ2-3; 9 positions match TRBD1. The J segment lost 3 bases and the V segment lost 2 bases, leaving 4 bases of the junction unmatched. This CDR3 has 15 residues. CDR1 is SGHRS, CDR2 YFSETQ, per germline. CDR3 loop: CASSFGQGWTDTQYF. For the CDR3, the DNA is TGCGCCAGCAGCTTCGGACAGGGGTGGACAGATACGCAGTATTTT.

V and J are TRBV2 and TRBJ2-2, with TRBD2 matching 10 bases. Germline V gene data show CDR1 as SNHLY and CDR2 as FYNNEI. The CDR3 has 18 amino acids. Germline trimming cut 7 bases from V and 4 bases from J; bases unmatched to any gene: 15. CDR3 residues: CASKRSGGASWSTGELFF. CDR3 nucleotide sequence: TGTGCCAGCAAGCGAAGCGGGGGGGCGAGTTGGAGCACCGGGGAGCTGTTTTTT.

This clone was found once. The V gene is TRBV18, the J gene TRBJ2-3; D is uncertain. The CDR3 contains 11 residues. Germline CDR1 reads KGHSH; CDR2 reads LQKENI. Trimming removed 3 bases from V and 6 bases from J, with 4 bases in between. CDR3 in amino acids: CASSPGDTQYF. CDR3 sequence (DNA): TGTGCCAGCTCACCGGGGGATACGCAGTATTTT. Supplemented by reference TRBV18 and TRBJ2-3, the full variable domain reads NAGVMQNPRHLVRRRGQEARLRCSPMKGHSHVYWYRQLPEEGLKFMVYLQKENIIDESGMPKERFSAEFPKEGPSILRIQQVVRGDSAAYFCASSPGDTQYFGPGTRLTVL.

J is TRBJ2-7 and V is TRBV11-3, with no clear D. The germline V and J ends were trimmed by 3 bases and 0 bases, with 9 bases remaining between them. The CDR3 consists of 14 residues. From germline, CDR1 is SGHNT and CDR2 YENEEA. DNA for the CDR3: TGTGCCAGCAGCTTGGCGAGAAACTCCTACGAGCAGTACTTC. This encodes CASSLARNSYEQYF.

The rearrangement joins TRBV6-5 to TRBJ2-7; the D gene is possibly TRBD1 (6 bases). CDR1 and CDR2 from the germline V gene are MNHEY and SVGAGI. Trimming shortened V by 6 bases and J by 7 bases, and 10 bases separated the two germline ends. The CDR3 consists of 11 residues. The CDR3 protein is CASRNRDEQYF. DNA for the CDR3: TGTGCCAGCAGGAACAGGGATGAGCAGTACTTC.

In this sample, this clone turned up a few times. The chain links TRBV7-8 to TRBJ1-1; TRBD1 is a possible D gene (6 bases). V was cut by 1 base and J by 0 bases, with 9 bases left in between. Germline CDR1 reads SGHVS; CDR2 reads FQNEAQ. There are 15 residues in the CDR3. The CDR3 coding sequence is TGTGCCAGCAGCTTAGGTAGGGGGATGAACACTGAAGCTTTCTTT. It translates to CASSLGRGMNTEAFF.

V and J are TRBV7-9 and TRBJ2-5; 7 bases are shared with TRBD1. The CDR3 extends over 15 amino acids. Germline assignment: CDR1 SEHNR and CDR2 FQNEAQ (reference sequence). Germline trimming cut 5 bases from V and 5 bases from J; bases unmatched to any gene: 11. The CDR3 spells CASSIGDRDWETQYF. In DNA, the CDR3 is TGTGCCAGCAGCATCGGCGACAGGGATTGGGAGACCCAGTACTTC. Together with reference TRBV7-9 and TRBJ2-5, the CDR3 gives the full variable domain: DTGVSQNPRHKITKRGQNVTFRCDPISEHNRLYWYRQTLGQGPEFLTYFQNEAQLEKSRLLSDRFSAERPKGSFSTLEIQRTEQGDSAMYLCASSIGDRDWETQYFGPGTRLLVL.

The V call is TRBV10-1, the J call TRBJ2-3; 11 nucleotides agree with TRBD2. CDR1 is WNHNN, CDR2 SYGVQD, per germline (reference sequence). This CDR3 comprises 15 residues. With 3 bases clipped from V and 8 bases from J, the junction kept 7 bases outside the gene matches. CDR3 residues: CASSDLAGGPVTQYF. The CDR3 DNA follows: TGCGCCAGCAGTGATTTAGCGGGGGGGCCGGTTACGCAGTATTTT.

This clone showed up just once. This sequence joins TRBV7-2 and TRBJ1-5; 7 bases agree with TRBD1. V trimming: 1 base; J trimming: 3 bases; junction bases outside the gene matches: 3. The CDR3 is 15 amino acids. Germline-derived CDR1 and CDR2 are SGHTA and FQGNSA. The DNA of the CDR3 is TGTGCCAGCAGCTTAGACAGGGGATACAATCAGCCCCAGCATTTT. The encoded protein is CASSLDRGYNQPQHF.